Sequencing of this T cell receptor (beta chain) was carried out in a study of blood T cells in healthy people across ages. V was shortened by 2 bases and J by 4 bases, with 15 bases between the two germline ends. CDR3 length: 15 residues. The germline V gene has CDR1 SGHRS and CDR2 YFSETQ. A J-beta primer mix and a sample-barcoded 5' primer were used in a second PCR of about 7 to 12 cycles. TCRdb passed the 5' RACE reads through MiXCR, listing each CDR3 protein once. The table shows roughly 800,000 distinct CDR3 sequences, with around 24% occurring only once. This same sample was also part of a study on T cells of mothers and their children. That investigation notes: Every mother produced more than 8 million TCR beta CDR3 reads, whereas every child provided roughly 3 million.

The clonotype comes from a boy between 10 and 17 years old in good health. The chain recombines TRBV5-1 with TRBJ2-5; a possible D gene is TRBD1 (6 bases). Specimen: blood. CDR3 DNA: TGCGCCAGCAGCTTACAGGGTCCCAAAGGAGAGACCCAGTACTTC. Residues: CASSLQGPKGETQYF.